The 2 T cell receptor beta chains reported below all come from one sample, sequenced in a study of shared clonotypes between healthy human individuals. Generated by immunoSEQ multiplex PCR, the TCRdb table keeps only in-frame clones and is missing some. The sample has about 2.4 million clones, roughly 93% seen once. The sample was naive CD4+ T cells from PBMCs. As for subset: CD45RA+ positively selected. The receptors derive from a man in his late teens or twenties in good health. Some clones in this sample may be carry-over from other donors' samples.

This chain connects TRBV30 to TRBJ1-5; D is possibly TRBD1 (5 bases). V dropped 0 bases and J dropped 4 bases, with 13 bases sitting between them. In germline, CDR1 is GTSNPN, CDR2 SVGIG (reference sequence). The CDR3 runs 15 residues. DNA of the CDR3: TGTGCCTGGAGTGTACTTGGGACCGCGAATCAGCCCCAGCATTTT. Translated: CAWSVLGTANQPQHF.

V is TRBV4-1 and J is TRBJ1-5, with 8 nucleotides matching TRBD1. This CDR3 is built from 16 residues. V dropped 4 bases and J dropped 2; count of bases not matched to a gene: 7. From germline, CDR1 is MGHRA and CDR2 YSYEKL. In DNA, the CDR3 is TGCGCCAGCAGCCGCACACAGGGGGATGGCAATCAGCCCCAGCATTTT. Its translation is CASSRTQGDGNQPQHF.